This T cell receptor (beta chain) derives from a study of control samples from healthy donors and cancer patients. Germline V gives CDR1 SGHTA, CDR2 FQGNSA. V gave up 8 bases and J gave up 7 bases, with 8 bases separating them. The CDR3 has 11 amino acids. Data came from immunoSEQ multiplex PCR; TCRdb stores just in-frame clones and leaves some out. The sample has around 140,000 clones; less than 95% are singletons. This TCR was sampled from a man aged 18 to 35 in good health. Sequenced material: blood. V usage is TRBV7-2 and J usage is TRBJ1-4; D not certain. The CDR3 DNA reads TGTGCCAGCCGCCTTGCTGAAAAACTGTTTTTT. Its translation: CASRLAEKLFF. Full variable domain (rest looked up from reference TRBV7-2 and TRBJ1-4): GAGVSQSPSNKVTEKGKDVELRCDPISGHTALYWYRQSLGQGLEFLIYFQGNSAPDKSGLPSDRFSAERTGGSVSTLTIQRTQQEDSAVYLCASRLAEKLFFGSGTQLSVL.